This T cell receptor (beta chain) derives from a study of cytomegalovirus exposure and HLA in healthy donors. Remarks on this clone: The target antigen is unknown.

Findings and caveats of the study: With high specificity and sensitivity, the classifier reportedly diagnosed cytomegalovirus status.

Clones were read by immunoSEQ multiplex PCR, and TCRdb kept only the in-frame ones, dropping some. The data hold 68,000 or so clones, with around 89% observed a single time. Sequenced material: PBMCs. The sequence derives from a woman aged 18-29 years in good health and CMV-seronegative.

Here the CDR3 reads CASRSSENQETQYF. CDR3 coding DNA: TGTGCCAGCAGGTCTAGCGAGAACCAAGAGACCCAGTACTTC. The gene calls are TRBV2 and TRBJ2-5, with D perhaps TRBD2 (6 bases). Per the germline V gene, CDR1 is SNHLY and CDR2 is FYNNEI. Trimming removed 6 bases at V and 0 bases at J, with 11 bases between. This CDR3 spans 14 amino acids.